The clone carrying this T cell receptor beta chain was picked up one time. Authors' analysis steps: Nucleated cell number was recorded as an estimate derived from reference gene primer amplification. Method: immunoSEQ multiplex PCR; TCRdb's copy keeps in-frame clones and lacks some. V, J and clone size reflect that table, while D and trimming were determined from the DNA. The data hold 240,000 or so clones, with 85% to 90% observed a single time. V was shortened by 0 bases and J by 8 bases, with 11 bases between the two germline ends. The CDR3 has 14 amino acids. Germline V lookup: CDR1 MNHEY, CDR2 SMNVEV (reference sequence). These data are taken from a study of blood T cell repertoires in COVID-19. Study-wide background: Whether acute or convalescent, the COVID-19 samples came from the United States, Italy and Spain. T cells, B-cell-depleted T cells, or PBMCs provided the cDNA or gDNA that served as material.

The sample consisted of peripheral blood. This rearrangement joins TRBV27 to TRBJ2-1; D is possibly TRBD2 (7 bases). This TCR was sampled from a woman between 70 and 85 years old with active or convalescent COVID-19. The CDR3 DNA reads as TGTGCCAGCAGTTTATCGATGGGGGGGCATGAGCAGTTCTTC. Its translation is CASSLSMGGHEQFF.